The rows below give T cell receptor beta chains drawn from one sample of a study of T cell repertoires in cytomegalovirus infection. TCRdb re-called the reads through MiXCR, storing one row per CDR3 protein. This sample carries some 300,000 distinct CDR3 sequences, roughly an eighth of them seen once, and the ten largest clones take around 8.7%. Sequenced material: PBMCs. These TCRs come from a human donor in good health (CMV status not recorded). Some clones in this sample may be carry-over from other donors' samples. The CDR3 runs from the conserved cysteine through the conserved F or W. The order of the fields is J gene, V gene, CDR3 protein.

TRBJ1-2 | TRBV6-6 | CASSYTVTGDYGYTF
TRBJ2-7 | TRBV12-3/TRBV12-4 | CASSFRTGVPLGEQYF
TRBJ1-5 | TRBV4-3 | CASSQGTGHNQPQHF
TRBJ1-1 | TRBV7-2 | CASSLGRVGTEAFF
TRBJ2-2 | TRBV18 | CASSPQGTSNTGELFF
TRBJ1-5 | TRBV10-3 | CAIQGASNQPQHF
TRBJ1-4 | TRBV5-1 | CASSETGPWDEKLFF
TRBJ2-1 | TRBV12-3/TRBV12-4 | CASTQGLAGHEQFF
TRBJ1-2 | TRBV15 | CATSRDRQAYGYTF
TRBJ2-2 | TRBV5-4 | CASSLAVRLAGGTGELFF
TRBJ2-1 | TRBV2 | CASSHPQSGVNEQFF
TRBJ1-1 | TRBV6-2/TRBV6-3 | CASSGTGRPEAFF
TRBJ2-1 | TRBV14 | CASSQARAKQFF
TRBJ2-1 | TRBV5-5 | CASTTLAGGRNEQFF
TRBJ2-7 | TRBV7-8 | CASSRPLQKIATTSSYEQYF
TRBJ2-1 | TRBV7-6 | CASSSGLTNEQFF
TRBJ1-2 | TRBV7-3 | CASSFRGDYGYTF
TRBJ1-1 | TRBV7-8 | CASSTTAGGGTEAFF
TRBJ2-4 | TRBV6-5 | CASSYTLASKNIQYF
TRBJ2-3 | TRBV9 | CASSVAGNGDTQYF
TRBJ1-5 | TRBV27 | CASSLEGRQPQHF
TRBJ2-3 | TRBV11-2 | CASSLGTPASQYF
TRBJ1-2 | TRBV7-9 | CASSKSETGYGYTF
TRBJ2-3 | TRBV7-3 | CASSPGLRTDTQYF
TRBJ2-2 | TRBV5-5 | CASSPGLAGAGTGELFF
TRBJ2-3 | TRBV7-9 | CASSFVGGKTDTQYF
TRBJ1-1 | TRBV7-9 | CASSLGWVATEAFF
TRBJ1-2 | TRBV29-1 | CSVGSVGYTF
TRBJ1-6 | TRBV6-2/TRBV6-3 | CASHLIPRGRTSIDSPLHF
TRBJ2-1 | TRBV2 | CASKGGGYNEQFF
TRBJ2-7 | TRBV10-3 | CATGGGGREQYF
TRBJ2-2 | TRBV7-3 | CASSLMRLAGAGRTGELFF
TRBJ1-2 | TRBV6-6 | CASSQQNAGLLYGYTF
TRBJ1-1 | TRBV6-2/TRBV6-3 | CASRSTGRSTEAFF
TRBJ2-7 | TRBV7-6 | CASSFASGLSYEQYF
TRBJ2-1 | TRBV19 | CASSRKTSGGYEQFF
TRBJ2-1 | TRBV20-1 | CSAASGPTYNEQFF
TRBJ2-5 | TRBV19 | CASSAGPPLLGETQYF
TRBJ1-4 | TRBV20-1 | CSTRDRAGEKLFF
TRBJ1-5 | TRBV6-2/TRBV6-3 | CASSQGTQPQHF
TRBJ2-3 | TRBV7-2 | CASSLPTGSTDTQYF
TRBJ1-1 | TRBV7-2 | CASSLEGGGVTEAFF
TRBJ1-1 | TRBV12-3/TRBV12-4 | CASRSNTEAFF
TRBJ2-2 | TRBV28 | CASSLAGEAGELFF
TRBJ2-3 | TRBV14 | CASSRIRGDTQYF
TRBJ2-1 | TRBV27 | CASSFLGDNEQFF
TRBJ1-1 | TRBV29-1 | CSANGQGNTEAFF
TRBJ2-1 | TRBV20-1 | CSARATGSDEQFF
TRBJ1-5 | TRBV4-1 | CASSQDEGPGDQPQHF
TRBJ2-1 | TRBV27 | CASRGEVIDEQFF
TRBJ2-1 | TRBV6-2/TRBV6-3 | CASSYSTSGSGEQFF
TRBJ2-7 | TRBV6-2/TRBV6-3 | CASEASGGAEQYF
TRBJ2-3 | TRBV10-3 | CASSWGQYTDTQYF
TRBJ2-7 | TRBV27 | CASSSQTLATVYYEQYF